The 5 T cell receptor beta chains in this list originate from one sample, sequenced in a study of blood T cell repertoires in COVID-19. The data were produced by immunoSEQ multiplex PCR, yet TCRdb's version contains in-frame clones alone and is incomplete. In the table there are around 160,000 clones, 80% of which are singletons. What was sequenced was peripheral blood. The receptor set was obtained from a man between 60 and 70 years old with active or convalescent COVID-19.

The J gene is TRBJ1-2, the V gene TRBV7-9, with TRBD1 as a possible D gene (5 bases). V was shortened by 8 bases and J by 13 bases, with 23 bases between the two germline ends. This CDR3 is built from 13 residues. Germline CDR1 reads SEHNR; CDR2 reads FQNEAQ (reference sequence). DNA for the CDR3: TGTGCCAGCGCCGATAACGGGACTCCGCAGCGCACCTTC. Amino acid sequence: CASADNGTPQRTF. Full variable domain (rest looked up from reference TRBV7-9 and TRBJ1-2): DTGVSQNPRHKITKRGQNVTFRCDPISEHNRLYWYRQTLGQGPEFLTYFQNEAQLEKSRLLSDRFSAERPKGSFSTLEIQRTEQGDSAMYLCASADNGTPQRTFGSGTRLTVV.

The genes are TRBV5-4 and TRBJ1-2, with D perhaps TRBD1 (6 bases). Trimming pared 4 bases from V and 3 bases from J, leaving 10 bases between. CDR3 length: 13 residues. Germline V CDR1 and CDR2: SGHNT, YYREEE (reference sequence). The CDR3 here is CASSKDSHYGYTF. As DNA, the CDR3 is TGTGCCAGCAGCAAGGACAGCCACTATGGCTACACCTTC.

This clone turned up a few times. The genes are TRBV3-1 (or the pseudogene TRBV3-2) and TRBJ2-7, with 7 bases identical to TRBD1. The germline gives CDR1 LGHDT, CDR2 YNNKEL (reference sequence). This CDR3 contains 14 residues. With 3 bases clipped from V and 5 bases from J, the junction kept 7 bases outside the gene matches. In nucleotides, the CDR3 is TGTGCCAGCAGCCATTTAGACAGGGCGAACGAGCAGTACTTC. Translated, it gives CASSHLDRANEQYF.

As concerns this clone: A read error may produce the germline difference seen at one junction end. V usage is TRBV9 and J usage is TRBJ1-1, with a tentative D call TRBD1 (6 bases). Per germline, CDR1 SGDLS and CDR2 YYNGEE. The CDR3 runs 15 residues. This CDR3 is CASSEGVGPNAEAFF. DNA for the CDR3: TGTGCCAGCAGCGAGGGGGTAGGGCCGAACGCTGAAGCTTTCTTT.

This clone was recorded a few times. V gene TRBV28 combines with J gene TRBJ2-5; D call uncertain. The CDR3 sequence is 12 residues long. Per the germline V gene, CDR1 is MDHEN and CDR2 is SYDVKM. Trimming took off 6 bases at V and 5 bases at J, with 10 bases between the two ends. DNA for the CDR3: TGTGCCAGCAGCCAGATTGTGGAGACCCAGTACTTC. Amino acid sequence: CASSQIVETQYF.